This entry is about one TCR beta chain. This specimen belongs to a study of blood T cell repertoires in COVID-19. The repertoire was sequenced with immunoSEQ multiplex PCR; TCRdb's copy has only in-frame clones and lacks some. This table has roughly 60,000 clones, 84% appearing once. V gave up 4 bases and J gave up 5 bases, with 9 bases separating them. Germline loops: CDR1 SGDLS, CDR2 YYNGEE. This CDR3 comprises 13 residues. The chain employs TRBV9 and TRBJ2-2; TRBD1 is a possible D gene (6 bases). The sequence was obtained from a woman aged 55-69 years with acute or convalescent COVID-19. Material: peripheral blood. The DNA of the CDR3 is TGTGCCAGCAGCCGTCAGGGGACCGGGGAGCTGTTTTTT. The encoded protein is CASSRQGTGELFF.